This record looks at one T cell receptor (beta chain) sequence and its context. The CDR3 sequence is 18 residues long. The J segment lost 0 bases and the V segment lost 6 bases, leaving 12 bases of the junction unmatched. Germline V CDR1 and CDR2: MGHRA, YSYEKL. These data belong to a study of cytomegalovirus exposure and HLA in healthy donors. The PCR ran on 60 Vbeta and 13 Jbeta primers. Only in-frame clones appear in the TCRdb table, and some are missing; sequencing was by immunoSEQ multiplex PCR. The sample has about 170,000 clones; approximately 85% are singletons. This sequence was found in a girl aged 2-10 years in good health and CMV-seropositive. The sequenced material came from PBMCs. The chain joins TRBV4-1 to TRBJ1-1; 11 bases agree with TRBD1. The CDR3: CASRISIGQGAMNTEAFF. The CDR3 bases are TGCGCCAGCAGGATTTCAATAGGACAGGGGGCGATGAACACTGAAGCTTTCTTT.